This TCR beta chain was captured by sequencing in a study of T cells after yellow fever vaccination. TCRdb recomputed calls from the 5' RACE reads with MiXCR, one row per CDR3 protein. The sample yields some 340,000 distinct CDR3 sequences, roughly a tenth seen once. CDR1 and CDR2 from the germline V gene are MGHDK and SYGVNS. The CDR3 extends over 14 amino acids. Trimming cost V 7 bases and J 0 bases, with 9 bases left between them. The receptor was derived from a man aged 18 to 29 who received the YFV17D yellow fever vaccine. Source: CD4+ T cells sorted from PBMCs, taken 45 days after the yellow fever booster vaccination. The V and J genes are TRBV25-1 and TRBJ2-2; a possible D gene is TRBD1 (5 bases). CDR3 sequence reads: CASIGRANTGELFF. DNA for the CDR3: TGTGCCAGCATAGGCAGGGCGAACACCGGGGAGCTGTTTTTT. Supplemented by reference TRBV25-1 and TRBJ2-2, the full variable domain reads EADIYQTPRYLVIGTGKKITLECSQTMGHDKMYWYQQDPGMELHLIHYSYGVNSTEKGDLSSESTVSRIRTEHFPLTLESARPSHTSQYLCASIGRANTGELFFGEGSRLTVL.